Presented here are 27 T cell receptor beta chains from one specimen sequenced in a study of blood T cell repertoires in COVID-19. Repertoires were generated with immunoSEQ multiplex PCR, while TCRdb's copy carries only in-frame clones and drops some. The sample includes around 19,000 clones, around 90% of them seen just once. The material sequenced was peripheral blood. Source of these receptors: a human donor in a cohort sampled during active COVID-19.

The genes are TRBV7-9 and TRBJ1-2; 9 nucleotides match TRBD1. CDR1 SEHNR and CDR2 FQNEAQ come from the germline V gene (reference sequence). The CDR3 sequence is 15 residues long. Losses at the gene ends were 5 bases for V and 5 bases for J; bases not matched to a gene: 9. DNA for the CDR3: TGTGCCAGCAGCCCCAGGGGACAGGGAAAATATGGCTACACCTTC. Encoded protein: CASSPRGQGKYGYTF.

The chain carries TRBV11-2 and TRBJ2-7; 10 nucleotides line up with TRBD2. Trimming cost V 6 bases and J 0 bases; bases outside gene matches: 5. The germline V gene has CDR1 SGHAT and CDR2 FQNNGV. The CDR3 spans 15 residues. CDR3 DNA sequence: TGTGCCAGCAGACCGACTAGCGGGCCCTCCTACGAGCAGTACTTC. Translated: CASRPTSGPSYEQYF. Complete variable domain (other parts from reference TRBV11-2 and TRBJ2-7): EAGVAQSPRYKIIEKRQSVAFWCNPISGHATLYWYQQILGQGPKLLIQFQNNGVVDDSQLPKDRFSAERLKGVDSTLKIQPAKLEDSAVYLCASRPTSGPSYEQYFGPGTRLTVT.

The genes are TRBV5-1 and TRBJ2-2; D is uncertain. Germline assignment: CDR1 SGHRS and CDR2 YFSETQ. The V and J ends lost 4 bases and 3 bases respectively, with 7 bases between them. This CDR3 contains 13 residues. The CDR3 loop reads CASSNQDTGELFF. As DNA, the CDR3 is TGCGCCAGCAGCAACCAGGACACCGGGGAGCTGTTTTTT. Supplemented by reference TRBV5-1 and TRBJ2-2, the full variable domain reads KAGVTQTPRYLIKTRGQQVTLSCSPISGHRSVSWYQQTPGQGLQFLFEYFSETQRNKGNFPGRFSGRQFSNSRSEMNVSTLELGDSALYLCASSNQDTGELFFGEGSRLTVL.

V and J are TRBV29-1 and TRBJ1-5; no definite D call. Trimming cost V 4 bases and J 3 bases, with 10 bases left between them. Germline values: CDR1 SQVTM, CDR2 ANQGSEA. This CDR3 is built from 13 residues. CDR3 in amino acids: CSVAGKNNQPQHF. For the CDR3, the DNA is TGCAGCGTTGCAGGAAAAAACAATCAGCCCCAGCATTTT.

V usage is TRBV30 and J usage is TRBJ2-1; 7 bases match TRBD2. Germline V CDR1 and CDR2: GTSNPN, SVGIG (reference sequence). This CDR3 spans 15 amino acids. V lost 7 bases to trimming and J lost 4 bases; unmatched junction nucleotides: 13. In DNA form, the CDR3 reads TGTGCCTCCGGTTTGAGCGGGAAACCGTACAATGAGCAGTTCTTC. It specifies CASGLSGKPYNEQFF.

In its sample, this clone was seen once. The chain couples TRBV7-9 to TRBJ2-3, with 11 bases fitting TRBD2. The ends lost 4 bases at V and 0 bases at J; junction bases unmatched: 12. Germline V lookup: CDR1 SEHNR, CDR2 FQNEAQ (reference sequence). The CDR3 totals 19 residues. For the CDR3, the DNA is TGTGCCAGCAGCTCGATAGCGGGAGGGCAAAGACCTAGCACAGATACGCAGTATTTT. It specifies CASSSIAGGQRPSTDTQYF.

The V call is TRBV19, the J call TRBJ1-5; possible D gene TRBD1, 5 bases. The CDR3 runs 15 residues. Germline V gives CDR1 LNHDA, CDR2 SQIVND (reference sequence). The germline V and J ends were trimmed by 3 bases and 5 bases, with 14 bases remaining between them. CDR3 residues: CASSIGLRADQPQHF. As DNA, the CDR3 is TGTGCCAGTAGTATCGGTCTCAGGGCTGATCAGCCCCAGCATTTT.

J is TRBJ1-4 and V is TRBV27, with D perhaps matching TRBD1 (6 bases). Per germline, CDR1 MNHEY and CDR2 SMNVEV (reference sequence). V was shortened by 0 bases and J by 0 bases, with 11 bases between the two germline ends. This CDR3 is built from 17 residues. CDR3 amino acids: CASSLSAGATTNEKLFF. In DNA form, the CDR3 reads TGTGCCAGCAGTTTATCAGCAGGGGCCACAACTAATGAAAAACTGTTTTTT.

The rearrangement links TRBV5-6 to TRBJ2-3; D not certain. Germline values: CDR1 SGHDT, CDR2 YYEEEE. This CDR3 is built from 13 residues. Trimming stripped 2 bases from V and 2 bases from J, with 6 bases between. The CDR3 nucleotides are TGTGCCAGCAGCTTACTGTTCACAGATACGCAGTATTTT. Translation gives CASSLLFTDTQYF.

CDR3 sequence: CASSFLADPSYNEQFF. The CDR3 DNA reads TGTGCCAGCAGCTTTCTAGCGGACCCTTCCTACAATGAGCAGTTCTTC. V is TRBV7-6 and J is TRBJ2-1; 7 nucleotides agree with TRBD2. The germline CDR1 and CDR2 sequences are SGHVS and FNYEAQ. This CDR3 is 16 amino acids long. Trimming removed 3 bases from V and 1 base from J; junction bases left unmatched: 6.

CDR3 residues: CASSLDLGGSYEQYF. The DNA for the CDR3 is TGTGCCAGCAGTTTAGACCTGGGAGGTTCCTACGAGCAGTACTTC. This chain links TRBV2 with TRBJ2-7; D perhaps matches TRBD2 (6 bases). The V end lost 5 bases, the J end lost 1 base, and 15 bases lay between the germline ends. CDR3 length: 15 residues. Germline V gene lookup returns CDR1 SNHLY and CDR2 FYNNEI.

The J gene is TRBJ2-3, the V gene TRBV12-3 or TRBV12-4; the D gene is possibly TRBD1 (5 bases). The CDR3 totals 13 residues. The V end lost 8 bases, the J end lost 0 bases, and 9 bases lay between the germline ends. The CDR3 sequence: CASRTYSTDTQYF. The DNA for the CDR3 is TGTGCCAGCCGGACATATAGCACAGATACGCAGTATTTT.

This chain joins TRBV27 and TRBJ1-2; 12 bases line up with TRBD1. CDR1 is MNHEY and CDR2 is SMNVEV in the germline V gene (reference sequence). This CDR3 is built from 14 residues. After removal of 4 bases from V and 8 bases from J, the junction contained 5 bases not matched to a gene. The CDR3 loop reads CASSSGQGARGYTF. The CDR3 nucleotides are TGTGCCAGCAGTTCGGGACAGGGGGCGCGGGGCTACACCTTC.

The chain recombines TRBV5-1 with TRBJ2-2, with D maybe TRBD2 (5 bases). V lost 4 bases to trimming and J lost 0 bases, with 16 bases between them. The germline V gene has CDR1 SGHRS and CDR2 YFSETQ. The CDR3 is made up of 17 amino acids. The CDR3 bases are TGCGCCAGCAGCATCTATTTTAGCGTTGCGAACACCGGGGAGCTGTTTTTT. Protein sequence: CASSIYFSVANTGELFF.

The chain employs TRBV5-1 and TRBJ1-2; D might be TRBD1 (6 bases). CDR1 and CDR2 (germline): SGHRS, YFSETQ. Trimming stripped 1 base from V and 2 bases from J, with 12 bases between. This CDR3 is built from 15 residues. The CDR3 DNA reads as TGCGCCAGCAGCTTGTCCGGGACACCAAACTATGGCTACACCTTC. Amino acid sequence: CASSLSGTPNYGYTF.

This clone appeared a single time. CDR3 amino acids: CASSLGAGNEQYF. The CDR3 coding sequence is TGTGCCAGCAGCTTAGGGGCAGGAAACGAGCAGTACTTC. The rearrangement uses TRBV7-6 and TRBJ2-7; D not certain. V shed 1 base and J shed 5 bases, with 9 bases lying between them. The germline gives CDR1 SGHVS, CDR2 FNYEAQ. The CDR3 totals 13 residues.

This sequence joins TRBV2 and TRBJ2-7; D might be TRBD1 (5 bases). This CDR3 region has 12 residues. With 5 bases removed from V and 3 bases from J, the gap between germline ends came to 8 bases. The germline gives CDR1 SNHLY, CDR2 FYNNEI. The CDR3 sequence: CASSSQGYEQYF. The CDR3 DNA reads TGTGCCAGCAGTTCTCAGGGCTACGAGCAGTACTTC.

The chain recombines TRBV7-9 with TRBJ2-7; 13 bases line up with TRBD2. Trimming removed 4 bases from V and 6 bases from J; junction bases left unmatched: 6. This CDR3 is built from 15 residues. In germline, CDR1 is SEHNR, CDR2 FQNEAQ (reference sequence). This CDR3 reads CASSWGLAGKGEQYF. CDR3 bases: TGTGCCAGCAGCTGGGGACTAGCGGGAAAGGGCGAGCAGTACTTC.

The chain carries TRBV5-1 and TRBJ2-3; 10 nucleotides line up with TRBD2. After removal of 4 bases from V and 2 bases from J, the junction contained 10 bases not matched to a gene. The CDR3 extends over 17 amino acids. Germline loops: CDR1 SGHRS, CDR2 YFSETQ. The CDR3, as DNA: TGCGCCAGCAGCCCTGGACTAGCGGTTACCCTCACAGATACGCAGTATTTT. This sequence encodes CASSPGLAVTLTDTQYF.

The chain couples TRBV5-1 to TRBJ2-1; 11 bases map to TRBD2. V lost 3 bases, J lost 2 bases, and 4 bases stayed unmatched. Germline V gene sequence: CDR1 SGHRS, CDR2 YFSETQ. The CDR3 runs 16 residues. CDR3 residues: CASSWTSGYTYNEQFF. The CDR3 nucleotides are TGCGCCAGCAGCTGGACTAGCGGGTATACCTACAATGAGCAGTTCTTC.

This clone was seen more than once but under ten times. The J gene is TRBJ2-7, the V gene TRBV18; tentative D call: TRBD1 (5 bases). V was shortened by 1 base and J by 3 bases, with 13 bases between the two germline ends. CDR1 is KGHSH, CDR2 LQKENI, per germline. The length of the CDR3 is 15 residues. CDR3 protein: CASSPLSQVFYEQYF. In DNA, the CDR3 is TGTGCCAGCTCACCACTCTCACAGGTGTTCTACGAGCAGTACTTC.

About this clone: An end of the junction differs from the germline gene, which may be a read error. This sample also contains other DNA sequences that code for the same CDR3. The CDR3 here is CASRRTSGAYEQYF. The CDR3 nucleotides read TGTGCCAGCAGGCGGACTAGCGGAGCCTATGAGCAGTACTTC. The chain is built from TRBV7-2 and TRBJ2-7; 10 bases map to TRBD2. There are 14 residues in the CDR3. CDR1 SGHTA and CDR2 FQGNSA come from the germline V gene.

This sequence joins TRBV4-1 and TRBJ2-4; TRBD2 agrees at 10 bases. Trimming removed 0 bases from V and 9 bases from J; junction bases left unmatched: 5. CDR1 and CDR2 (germline): MGHRA, YSYEKL. CDR3 length: 15 amino acids. CDR3 sequence: CASSQELAGAAIQYF. The CDR3 DNA is TGCGCCAGCAGCCAAGAGCTAGCGGGAGCGGCCATTCAGTACTTC.

This clone appeared a few times. The V and J genes are TRBV20-1 and TRBJ1-2; D not certain. Trimming cost V 2 bases and J 5 bases, with 6 bases left between them. The CDR3 covers 11 residues. Germline V gene data show CDR1 as DFQATT and CDR2 as SNEGSKA (reference sequence). CDR3 coding DNA: TGCAGTGCTAGAACAGCTTATGGCTACACCTTC. It encodes CSARTAYGYTF.

This clone occurred once. J is TRBJ2-5 and V is TRBV28, with TRBD2 as a possible D gene (6 bases). Germline V gives CDR1 MDHEN, CDR2 SYDVKM. Between the trimmed V and J ends, which lost 3 bases and 0 bases, there was a span of 11 bases. CDR3 size: 15 residues. Here the CDR3 reads CASSFPRGNQETQYF. The DNA for the CDR3 is TGTGCCAGCAGTTTCCCTCGGGGGAACCAAGAGACCCAGTACTTC.

The J gene is TRBJ1-2, the V gene TRBV30; D remains ambiguous. Germline V gives CDR1 GTSNPN, CDR2 SVGIG (reference sequence). CDR3 size: 12 residues. Deletions cut 0 bases from V and 6 bases from J, with 8 bases between. The CDR3 loop is CAWSVLDHGYTF. CDR3 bases: TGTGCCTGGAGTGTACTAGATCATGGCTACACCTTC.

The chain is built from TRBV7-9 and TRBJ2-7; 7 positions agree with TRBD2. V was clipped by 5 bases and J by 7 bases; unmatched bases: 11. This CDR3 comprises 14 residues. The germline CDR1 and CDR2 sequences are SEHNR and FQNEAQ (reference sequence). CDR3 coding DNA: TGTGCCAGCAGCCGCCTGGCGGGAGAAGGAGAGCAGTACTTC. Encoded protein: CASSRLAGEGEQYF.